These 17 T cell receptor beta chains were all obtained from the same sample, sequenced in a study of shared clonotypes between healthy human individuals. Using immunoSEQ multiplex PCR, the repertoire was profiled, and TCRdb retains in-frame clones only, with some absent. The table includes roughly 2.5 million clones, more than 80% detected once. Input material: naive CD4+ T cells sorted from blood. Subset indicated: CD45RA+ positively selected. All receptors derive from a man aged 18 to 30 in good health.

The gene calls are TRBV7-2 and TRBJ2-7; D may match TRBD1 or TRBD2 (6 bases each). Germline-derived CDR1 and CDR2 are SGHTA and FQGNSA. V lost 1 base, J lost 7 bases, and 23 bases lay in between. This CDR3 has 17 amino acids. CDR3: CASSLDGGGGKIREQYF. In DNA form, the CDR3 reads TGTGCCAGCAGCTTAGACGGGGGCGGAGGAAAGATTCGAGAGCAGTACTTC. Full variable domain (rest looked up from reference TRBV7-2 and TRBJ2-7): GAGVSQSPSNKVTEKGKDVELRCDPISGHTALYWYRQSLGQGLEFLIYFQGNSAPDKSGLPSDRFSAERTGGSVSTLTIQRTQQEDSAVYLCASSLDGGGGKIREQYFGPGTRLTVT.

The rearrangement uses TRBV10-3 and TRBJ1-4, with D tentatively TRBD1 (5 bases). CDR1 and CDR2 (germline): ENHRY, SYGVKD. The CDR3 has 14 amino acids. Trimming left V 2 bases short and J 7 bases short, with 11 bases between. The CDR3 DNA sequence: TGTGCCATCAGTGAGGGGACCGCATCTGAAAAACTGTTTTTT. Its translation: CAISEGTASEKLFF.

V usage is TRBV2 and J usage is TRBJ2-7; a possible D gene is TRBD2 (5 bases). With 6 bases removed from V and 5 bases from J, the gap between germline ends came to 8 bases. Per germline, CDR1 SNHLY and CDR2 FYNNEI. This CDR3 spans 11 amino acids. DNA for the CDR3: TGTGCCAGCAGACTAGTCCACGAGCAGTACTTC. It encodes CASRLVHEQYF.

J is TRBJ1-2 and V is TRBV6-6, with D tentatively TRBD1 (5 bases). Per germline, CDR1 MNHNY and CDR2 SVGAGI (reference sequence). This CDR3 comprises 14 residues. Trimming left V 7 bases short and J 6 bases short, with 18 bases between. The CDR3 nucleotides read TGTGCCAGCAACACCGAGTGGGGGGTGAATGGCTACACCTTC. This codes for CASNTEWGVNGYTF.

The chain carries TRBV29-1 and TRBJ2-7, with 9 positions matching TRBD1. This CDR3 comprises 14 residues. Germline loops: CDR1 SQVTM, CDR2 ANQGSEA. Losses at the gene ends were 7 bases for V and 4 bases for J; bases not matched to a gene: 11. The CDR3, as DNA: TGCAGCGCGGCCTTGACAGGGGGAACTTACGAGCAGTACTTC. It translates to CSAALTGGTYEQYF.

This clone appeared a few times. J is TRBJ1-2 and V is TRBV7-9; D is possibly TRBD1 (5 bases). The V and J ends lost 9 bases and 3 bases respectively, with 20 bases between them. This CDR3 has 15 amino acids. Germline CDR1 is SEHNR and CDR2 is FQNEAQ (reference sequence). The CDR3 region has the DNA TGTGCCAGTCAGCACACCGCCTTCAGGGACTATGGCTACACCTTC. Translation gives CASQHTAFRDYGYTF.

This chain joins TRBV7-9 and TRBJ2-5, with 7 bases identical to TRBD1. This CDR3 is 13 amino acids long. Germline loops: CDR1 SEHNR, CDR2 FQNEAQ (reference sequence). V shed 5 bases, J shed 5 bases, and the junction held 5 bases outside the gene matches. The CDR3: CASSQVRGETQYF. Written as DNA, the CDR3 is TGTGCCAGCAGCCAAGTCAGGGGGGAGACCCAGTACTTC.

A word on this clone: This sample includes further DNA sequences coding for the same CDR3. CDR3 coding DNA: TGTGCCAGCAGCCCCAGACTAGCGGGAACAGATACGCAGTATTTT. It encodes CASSPRLAGTDTQYF. The chain is built from TRBV7-2 and TRBJ2-3, with 11 positions matching TRBD2. The junction had 4 bases not matched to a gene; V was cut back by 5 bases and J by 3 bases. The CDR3 length is 15 residues. Germline V gene data show CDR1 as SGHTA and CDR2 as FQGNSA.

This clone has only a few counts. V gene TRBV4-1 combines with J gene TRBJ1-6; TRBD1 matches 7 bases. In germline, CDR1 is MGHRA, CDR2 YSYEKL. There are 16 residues in the CDR3. V shed 5 bases, J shed 5 bases, and the junction held 9 bases outside the gene matches. The CDR3 sequence is CASSAPDRADNSPLHF. CDR3 nucleotides: TGCGCCAGCAGCGCCCCAGACAGGGCCGATAATTCACCCCTCCACTTT.

The chain recombines TRBV5-4 with TRBJ2-3; 11 bases map to TRBD2. The V and J ends lost 2 bases and 5 bases, in that order; junction bases with no gene match: 4. The CDR3 length is 15 residues. CDR1 SGHNT and CDR2 YYREEE come from the germline V gene (reference sequence). The CDR3 DNA follows: TGTGCCAGCAGCTTCGTCGGACTAGCGGGAGATACGCAGTATTTT. Protein: CASSFVGLAGDTQYF.

The genes are TRBV19 and TRBJ2-3, with TRBD2 matching over 11 bases. In germline, CDR1 is LNHDA, CDR2 SQIVND (reference sequence). CDR3 length equals 16 residues. The junction had 5 bases not matched to a gene; V was cut back by 5 bases and J by 1 base. The CDR3 DNA reads as TGTGCCAGTAGTCGGGGACTAGCGGAACGCACAGATACGCAGTATTTT. It is translated as CASSRGLAERTDTQYF. Combining the CDR3 with reference TRBV19 and TRBJ2-3 gives the whole variable domain DGGITQSPKYLFRKEGQNVTLSCEQNLNHDAMYWYRQDPGQGLRLIYYSQIVNDFQKGDIAEGYSVSREKKESFPLTVTSAQKNPTAFYLCASSRGLAERTDTQYFGPGTRLTVL.

The chain has TRBV11-2 and TRBJ2-5, with D tentatively TRBD2 (7 bases). The CDR3 contains 15 residues. Germline V gives CDR1 SGHAT, CDR2 FQNNGV. Trimming removed 1 base from V and 3 bases from J, with 12 bases in between. CDR3: CASSLGLGGEETQYF. For the CDR3, the DNA is TGTGCCAGCAGCTTAGGACTAGGGGGGGAAGAGACCCAGTACTTC.

The rearrangement joins TRBV5-1 to TRBJ1-1; D gene unclear. The CDR3 is 15 amino acids. Germline-derived CDR1 and CDR2 are SGHRS and YFSETQ. Trimming removed 0 bases at V and 0 bases at J, with 9 bases between. The CDR3 here is CASSLERRLNTEAFF. CDR3 in DNA: TGCGCCAGCAGCTTGGAGCGACGCTTGAACACTGAAGCTTTCTTT. The full variable domain, in which reference TRBV5-1 and TRBJ1-1 provide the parts outside the CDR3, is KAGVTQTPRYLIKTRGQQVTLSCSPISGHRSVSWYQQTPGQGLQFLFEYFSETQRNKGNFPGRFSGRQFSNSRSEMNVSTLELGDSALYLCASSLERRLNTEAFFGQGTRLTVV.

The chain is built from TRBV5-1 and TRBJ2-1, with D possibly TRBD1 on 5 matching bases. V lost 3 bases, J lost 0 bases, and 13 bases lay in between. Germline V lookup: CDR1 SGHRS, CDR2 YFSETQ. The CDR3 has 16 residues. CDR3 sequence: CASSSWQGRSYNEQFF. CDR3 bases: TGCGCCAGCAGCTCATGGCAGGGTCGCTCCTACAATGAGCAGTTCTTC.

On this clone itself: Additional DNA sequences in this sample encode the identical CDR3. The rearrangement links TRBV10-1 to TRBJ2-2; D not certain. This CDR3 is 14 amino acids long. The V gene's germline CDR1 is WNHNN and CDR2 SYGVQD (reference sequence). The V end was cut by 9 bases, the J end by 4 bases, with 15 bases between. CDR3 bases: TGCGCCAGTAGGGAACAACTTGCCACCGGGGAGCTGTTTTTT. It translates to CASREQLATGELFF.

V gene TRBV5-1 combines with J gene TRBJ2-1; D ambiguous. The CDR3 is 15 residues long. V lost 3 bases to trimming and J lost 2 bases, with 12 bases between them. Germline lookup yields CDR1 SGHRS and CDR2 YFSETQ. The CDR3 DNA reads as TGCGCCAGCAGCTGGCGACCAACAACCTACAATGAGCAGTTCTTC. This translates into CASSWRPTTYNEQFF.

This CDR3 reads CASSWGQGMNTEAFF. The CDR3, as DNA: TGTGCCAGCAGCTGGGGACAGGGAATGAACACTGAAGCTTTCTTT. The chain recombines TRBV5-5 with TRBJ1-1, with 9 bases lining up with TRBD1. CDR3 size: 15 residues. The J segment lost 0 bases and the V segment lost 3 bases, leaving 3 bases of the junction unmatched. Germline V gene sequence: CDR1 SGHKS, CDR2 YYEKEE (reference sequence).